The 6 T cell receptor beta chains below were found in one sample sequenced in a study of Ad26.COV2.S vaccination and SARS-CoV-2 variants. Treatment meaning: some 20 received Ad26.COV2.S at low or high dose, single or two shots; 5 received placebo; per-sample allocation not given. At day 63 after the first vaccine or placebo injection, samples were drawn. Method: immunoSEQ multiplex PCR; TCRdb's copy keeps in-frame clones and lacks some. The data hold about 420,000 clones, with around nine tenths observed a single time. Sequenced here: peripheral blood, sampled in a trial of Ad26.COV2.S vaccine versus placebo. The receptors shown here come from a person between 18 and 65 years old who received the Ad26.COV2.S COVID-19 vaccine or a placebo.

The chain is built from TRBV7-2 and TRBJ2-7; D is ambiguous. V was pared by 5 bases and J by 3 bases, with 14 bases between. Germline V gives CDR1 SGHTA, CDR2 FQGNSA. This CDR3 comprises 14 residues. The CDR3 loop is CASSPLPVVYEQYF. In DNA form, the CDR3 reads TGTGCCAGCAGCCCCCTCCCTGTGGTCTACGAGCAGTACTTC.

J is TRBJ2-1 and V is TRBV12-3 or TRBV12-4; D possibly matches TRBD1 or TRBD2 (6 bases each). Trimming shortened V by 3 bases and J by 6 bases, and 9 bases separated the two germline ends. The CDR3 loop spans 13 amino acids. CDR3 sequence reads: CASSFGGGNEQFF. Here the CDR3 DNA reads TGTGCCAGCAGTTTCGGGGGCGGCAATGAGCAGTTCTTC.

The chain couples TRBV19 to TRBJ2-3, with 7 bases fitting TRBD1. Trimming cost V 7 bases and J 2 bases; bases outside gene matches: 6. The length of the CDR3 is 14 residues. Germline-derived CDR1 and CDR2 are LNHDA and SQIVND (reference sequence). CDR3 bases: TGTGCCAGTAAACGGGACAGAAACACAGATACGCAGTATTTT. Translating it yields CASKRDRNTDTQYF. The full variable domain, completed using reference TRBV19 and TRBJ2-3, is DGGITQSPKYLFRKEGQNVTLSCEQNLNHDAMYWYRQDPGQGLRLIYYSQIVNDFQKGDIAEGYSVSREKKESFPLTVTSAQKNPTAFYLCASKRDRNTDTQYFGPGTRLTVL.

The chain has TRBV27 and TRBJ1-5; 9 bases line up with TRBD1. Germline V lookup: CDR1 MNHEY, CDR2 SMNVEV (reference sequence). There are 15 residues in the CDR3. The junction had 10 bases not matched to a gene; V was cut back by 6 bases and J by 7 bases. The DNA for the CDR3 is TGTGCCAGCAGGTCAGGGGACAGGGAGGCCCAGCCCCAGCATTTT. This gives the protein CASRSGDREAQPQHF.

The chain has TRBV6-5 and TRBJ1-1; possible D gene TRBD1, 5 bases. The CDR3 runs 14 residues. Trimming took off 2 bases at V and 1 base at J, with 8 bases between the two ends. The germline CDR1 and CDR2 sequences are MNHEY and SVGAGI. The CDR3 sequence: CASSYLTGNTEAFF. CDR3 nucleotide sequence: TGTGCCAGCAGTTACCTAACAGGGAACACTGAAGCTTTCTTT.

The chain carries TRBV9 and TRBJ1-2, with 7 bases aligning to TRBD1. The CDR3 is 14 residues long. Germline values: CDR1 SGDLS, CDR2 YYNGEE. V was pared by 4 bases and J by 8 bases, with 11 bases of the junction left unmatched. The CDR3 DNA follows: TGTGCCAGCAGCCCGCGACAGGGTTTTGGCGGCTACACCTTC. It specifies CASSPRQGFGGYTF.